A selection of T cell receptor beta chains follows, all from one sample in a study of T-cell reconstitution after alpha-beta-depleted transplantation in children. TCRdb re-called the PCR reads with MiXCR, one entry per CDR3 protein. This sample has hundreds of thousands of distinct CDR3 sequences; under 20% occur once, and the top ten carry around 5%. This material consisted of PBMCs, mostly from graft donor cells, taken 360 days after TCRalphabeta/CD19-depleted stem cell transplant. The source of these receptors is a male patient between 10 and 17 years old who had a stem cell transplant for acute lymphoblastic leukemia, so the T cells may come from the graft donor. CDR3s include the opening cysteine and the closing phenylalanine or tryptophan. The order of the fields is J gene, D gene, V gene, clone size, CDR3 DNA, CDR3 protein. D genes are given only for firm matches. Where a row states a size, it is once, few, many or the class of an expanded clone; other rows omit it.

>TRBJ2-7|TRBD1|TRBV12-3/TRBV12-4|few
TGTGCCAGCAGTTACGGGACAGGGGCAACCTACGAGCAGTACTTC
CASSYGTGATYEQYF
>TRBJ2-3|TRBD1|TRBV9|-
TGTGCCAGCAGCGACCGGGACAGGGTAGTAGATACGCAGTATTTT
CASSDRDRVVDTQYF
>TRBJ1-1|-|TRBV5-5|-
TGTGCCAGCAGGCGACACTTGCGAGCTTTCTTT
CASRRHLRAFF
>TRBJ2-7|TRBD1|TRBV28|many
TGTGCCAGCAGGGACAGGGTAGAGCACGAGCAGTACTTC
CASRDRVEHEQYF
>TRBJ2-5|-|TRBV2|-
TGTGCCAGCAGTGAATCAAGCAGGGTTGAGACCCAGTACTTC
CASSESSRVETQYF
>TRBJ1-5|TRBD1|TRBV29-1|many
TGCAGCGTTGTTTTCGGGACAGGTAATCAGCCCCAGCATTTT
CSVVFGTGNQPQHF
>TRBJ1-1|-|TRBV7-9|few
TGTGCCAGCAGCCCCGGTGTTGGGCAGGGCGGAGGGTCGTGGAGGACTGAAGCTTTCTTT
CASSPGVGQGGGSWRTEAFF
>TRBJ2-5|-|TRBV5-1|-
TGCGCCAGCAGCTCATTGGATCAAGAGACCCAGTACTTC
CASSSLDQETQYF
>TRBJ2-1|TRBD2|TRBV29-1|-
TGCAGCGTTAGGGCGGGAGGGAGAGATGAGCAGTTCTTC
CSVRAGGRDEQFF
>TRBJ2-1|TRBD2|TRBV11-1|-
TGTGCCAGCAGCAAAACGGGACTAGCGGGAGGTGGATCCGATGAGCAGTTCTTC
CASSKTGLAGGGSDEQFF
>TRBJ1-2|-|TRBV9|few
TGTGCCAGCAGCGAACCGGGACAAACGCCGAACTATGGCTACACCTTC
CASSEPGQTPNYGYTF
>TRBJ1-2|TRBD1|TRBV5-1|-
TGCGCCAGCAGCTTGGAAACAGGGGGGCGGTATGGCTACACCTTC
CASSLETGGRYGYTF
>TRBJ2-7|-|TRBV5-1|-
TGCGCCAGCAGCTTGGGAGTGAGGAGAGACGGCTACGAGCAGTACTTC
CASSLGVRRDGYEQYF
>TRBJ2-7|TRBD2|TRBV9|few
TGTGCCAGCAGCGCCGGGACTAGCGGGGGGCTCTACGAGCAGTACTTC
CASSAGTSGGLYEQYF
>TRBJ2-3|TRBD2|TRBV3-1|few
TGTGCCAGCAGCCAAGCCTACCACGGGGGGTCAGATACGCAGTATTTT
CASSQAYHGGSDTQYF
>TRBJ2-6|TRBD1|TRBV5-1|few
TGCGCCAGCAGCTTGGGGACAGGGAGCTCTGGGGCCAACGTCCTGACTTTC
CASSLGTGSSGANVLTF
>TRBJ2-1|-|TRBV18|few
TGTGCCAGCTCACCCCCAGACAGGAGGGGGTCTAACTACAATGAGCAGTTCTTC
CASSPPDRRGSNYNEQFF
>TRBJ2-5|-|TRBV18|-
TGTGCCAGCTCACTAACCGGAACCGTAGCGGTCCAAGAGACCCAGTACTTC
CASSLTGTVAVQETQYF
>TRBJ2-5|TRBD2|TRBV9|-
TGTGCCAGCAGCGTAGATATACTAGCGGGAGCAGAGACCCAGTACTTC
CASSVDILAGAETQYF
>TRBJ1-1|TRBD1|TRBV5-1|-
TGCGCCAGCAGCCTCAGGGCAGGGGGGGACAGAATGAACACTGAAGCTTTCTTT
CASSLRAGGDRMNTEAFF
>TRBJ2-1|-|TRBV27|-
TGTGCCAGCACCCCAAGTGGACAGTATAGTTCCTACAATGAGCAGTTCTTC
CASTPSGQYSSYNEQFF
>TRBJ1-1|-|TRBV18|-
TGTGCCAGCTCAGGGGTAAACACTGAAGCTTTCTTT
CASSGVNTEAFF
>TRBJ2-1|TRBD2|TRBV5-1|-
TGCGCCAGCAGCCGCCTAAAAGCGGGAACCTACAATGAGCAGTTCTTC
CASSRLKAGTYNEQFF
>TRBJ2-1|TRBD1|TRBV2|-
TGTGCCAGCAGTGAAGCGCTCGGCAACCGGGACAGGGTATCCAATGAGCAGTTCTTC
CASSEALGNRDRVSNEQFF
>TRBJ2-7|-|TRBV5-1|few
TGCGCCAGCGGCAAGTCAGCGGGCCGCCCTTTGGAGCAGTACTTC
CASGKSAGRPLEQYF
>TRBJ2-6|-|TRBV7-9|many
TGTGCCAGCAGCTTAGGCGGACACGGAGTCTCTGGGGCCAACGTCCTGACTTTC
CASSLGGHGVSGANVLTF
>TRBJ1-2|-|TRBV7-9|-
TGTGCCAGCAGCTTACTAATAGGGAGGCGGTCCTATGGCTACACCTTC
CASSLLIGRRSYGYTF
>TRBJ2-1|-|TRBV7-2|-
TGTGCCAGCACCCTTAAGGGGGTCATTAATGAGCAGTTCTTC
CASTLKGVINEQFF
>TRBJ2-7|TRBD2|TRBV12-3/TRBV12-4|-
TGTGCCAGCAGGCGGGAGGGAATTCACACCTACGAGCAGTACTTC
CASRREGIHTYEQYF
>TRBJ2-1|TRBD1|TRBV18|-
TGTGCCAGCTCACAAAACCACCTTGGACAGGGCGAGCAGTTCTTC
CASSQNHLGQGEQFF
>TRBJ2-7|-|TRBV4-2|-
TGTGCCAGCAGCCTCCCGGGGCGCGAGCAGTACTTC
CASSLPGREQYF
>TRBJ2-5|-|TRBV6-6|few
TGTGCCAGCCGGCTGGGAAGGGCAGAGACCCAGTACTTC
CASRLGRAETQYF
>TRBJ2-1|-|TRBV20-1|few
TGCAGTGCTAGATTCCGGACGGTCTACAATGAGCAGTTCTTC
CSARFRTVYNEQFF
>TRBJ2-7|-|TRBV5-5|many
TGTGCCAGCAGCTTGAGGAGGGGGACGAGCTCCTACGAGCAGTACTTC
CASSLRRGTSSYEQYF
>TRBJ2-7|-|TRBV12-3/TRBV12-4|many
TGTGCCAGCAGTTTAGTGGGACCTAAGGCCTACGAGCAGTACTTC
CASSLVGPKAYEQYF
>TRBJ2-7|-|TRBV2|-
TGTGCCAGCAGTGAAGCAGCGTCCTACGAGCAGTACTTC
CASSEAASYEQYF
>TRBJ1-1|TRBD1|TRBV29-1|many
TGCAGCGCCGCAGGGGGCCCGAACACTGAAGCTTTCTTT
CSAAGGPNTEAFF
>TRBJ2-1|TRBD2|TRBV11-2|-
TGTGCCAGCAGCTCTACGGAGCGGGGCCACAATGAGCAGTTCTTC
CASSSTERGHNEQFF
>TRBJ1-3|-|TRBV27|few
TGTGCCAGCAGTTCCGGCGGGGGATCTGGAAACACCATATATTTT
CASSSGGGSGNTIYF
>TRBJ2-3|TRBD2|TRBV7-7|few
TGTGCCAGCAGCCCTACTAGCGGCTCACTCACAGATACGCAGTATTTT
CASSPTSGSLTDTQYF
>TRBJ1-2|TRBD1|TRBV5-1|-
TGCGCCAGCAGCCTCAACAGGGGCCTTAACTATGGCTACACCTTC
CASSLNRGLNYGYTF
>TRBJ2-1|-|TRBV12-3/TRBV12-4|few
TGTGCCAGCATCCCATCGCCCGGTTGGACCTACAATGAGCAGTTCTTC
CASIPSPGWTYNEQFF
>TRBJ2-7|-|TRBV7-6|many
TGTGCCAGCAGCTTAACAGCCCCTCCGTCCTACGAGCAGTACTTC
CASSLTAPPSYEQYF
>TRBJ2-3|-|TRBV24-1|-
TGTGCCACCCGGGCGGGAGATACGCAGTATTTT
CATRAGDTQYF
>TRBJ1-5|TRBD1|TRBV6-2/TRBV6-3|-
TGTGCCAGCAGTTACTTCCAGGGGGCTGAACAGCCCCAGCATTTT
CASSYFQGAEQPQHF
>TRBJ2-5|TRBD1|TRBV20-1|-
TGCAGTGCCCTTGGGACAGGTGGGGAGACCCAGTACTTC
CSALGTGGETQYF
>TRBJ2-7|-|TRBV21-1|many
TGTGCCACCTCCCGGGGCCACGAGCAGTACTTC
CATSRGHEQYF
>TRBJ1-1|-|TRBV29-1|few
TGCAGCGTTGAAGATAAGGGGAACACTGAAGCTTTCTTT
CSVEDKGNTEAFF
>TRBJ2-3|-|TRBV7-2|few
TGTGCCAGCAGCTTAGAAAACGCGGATACGCAGTATTTT
CASSLENADTQYF
>TRBJ2-1|TRBD2|TRBV12-3/TRBV12-4|-
TGTGCCAGCAGTTTAGCGGTGGTAGCGGGGGCTCAGGGGCAGTTCTTC
CASSLAVVAGAQGQFF
>TRBJ2-3|-|TRBV12-3/TRBV12-4|few
TGTGCCAGCACCGAGATGGGGGATACGCAGTATTTT
CASTEMGDTQYF
>TRBJ2-3|-|TRBV7-6|few
TGTGCCAGCAGCGCTCACGACAGGTGGGGGACAGATACGCAGTATTTT
CASSAHDRWGTDTQYF
>TRBJ2-7|TRBD1|TRBV4-2|-
TGTGCCAGCAGCCAAGATCCCGGACAGGGCCCCTACGAGCAGTACTTC
CASSQDPGQGPYEQYF
>TRBJ2-1|TRBD2|TRBV5-5|-
TGTGCCAGCAGCGCCCAACAGGGACTAGCAGGATACAATGAGCAGTTCTTC
CASSAQQGLAGYNEQFF
>TRBJ2-3|-|TRBV20-1|-
TGCAGTGCTACGGATACCCCAGCGCAGTATTTT
CSATDTPAQYF
>TRBJ2-1|TRBD2|TRBV2|few
TGTGCCAGCAGTGCATTGGCTAGCGGGTACAATGAGCAGTTCTTC
CASSALASGYNEQFF
>TRBJ2-7|-|TRBV5-1|few
TGCGCCAGTGCCTCGGCGGGAAACTACGAGCAGTACTTC
CASASAGNYEQYF
>TRBJ2-6|TRBD2|TRBV29-1|-
TGCAGCGTTGAAGAGTGGGAGGGCTCTGGGGCCAACGTCCTGACTTTC
CSVEEWEGSGANVLTF
>TRBJ2-1|-|TRBV24-1|many
TGTGCCACCAGTGATTTTTGGCGAACGTTACGAAGGAGGGGGATAAGCTCCTACAATGAGCAGTTCTTC
CATSDFWRTLRRRGISSYNEQFF